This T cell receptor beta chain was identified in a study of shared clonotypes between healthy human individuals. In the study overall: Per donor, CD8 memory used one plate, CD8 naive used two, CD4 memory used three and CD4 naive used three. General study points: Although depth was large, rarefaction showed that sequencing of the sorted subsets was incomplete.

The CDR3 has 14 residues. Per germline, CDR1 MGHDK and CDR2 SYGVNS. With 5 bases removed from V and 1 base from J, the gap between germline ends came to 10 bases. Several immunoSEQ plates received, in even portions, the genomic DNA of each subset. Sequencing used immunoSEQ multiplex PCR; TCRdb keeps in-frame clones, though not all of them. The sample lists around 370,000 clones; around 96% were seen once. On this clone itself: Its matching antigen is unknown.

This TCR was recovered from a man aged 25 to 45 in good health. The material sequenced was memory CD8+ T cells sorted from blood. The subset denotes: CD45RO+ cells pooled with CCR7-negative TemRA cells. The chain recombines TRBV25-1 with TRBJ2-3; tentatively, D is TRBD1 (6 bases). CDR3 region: CASSIAGGTDTQYF. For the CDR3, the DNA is TGTGCCAGCAGTATTGCAGGGGGCACAGATACGCAGTATTTT.